Each of the 20 T cell receptor beta chains below was sequenced from the same sample in a study of cytomegalovirus exposure and HLA in healthy donors. In the PCR, 60 Vbeta and 13 Jbeta primers were used. The repertoire was sequenced with immunoSEQ multiplex PCR; TCRdb's copy has only in-frame clones and lacks some. Counted here are more than 150,000 clones, around 79% occurring once; the ten biggest clones make up 1.5%. Source material: PBMCs. The receptors were gathered from a girl under 18 in good health and CMV-seropositive.

This clone appeared a few times. CDR3 sequence reads: CASSVAPDTGELFF. Written as DNA, the CDR3 is TGTGCCAGCAGCGTAGCCCCAGACACCGGGGAGCTGTTTTTT. This sequence joins TRBV9 and TRBJ2-2; D is unclear. V lost 0 bases and J lost 3, with 6 bases in between. Germline V gene data show CDR1 as SGDLS and CDR2 as YYNGEE. CDR3 size: 14 residues.

V usage is TRBV7-2 and J usage is TRBJ2-3; 7 bases map to TRBD2. Germline V gives CDR1 SGHTA, CDR2 FQGNSA. Losses at the gene ends were 6 bases for V and 3 bases for J; bases not matched to a gene: 6. The CDR3 loop spans 14 amino acids. The CDR3: CASSPREGTDTQYF. The CDR3 bases are TGTGCCAGCAGTCCGAGGGAGGGGACAGATACGCAGTATTTT. Full variable domain (outside the CDR3, taken from reference TRBV7-2 and TRBJ2-3): GAGVSQSPSNKVTEKGKDVELRCDPISGHTALYWYRQSLGQGLEFLIYFQGNSAPDKSGLPSDRFSAERTGGSVSTLTIQRTQQEDSAVYLCASSPREGTDTQYFGPGTRLTVL.

The rearrangement joins TRBV5-1 to TRBJ2-7, with a weak D call TRBD1 (6 bases). This CDR3 spans 15 amino acids. The V gene's germline CDR1 is SGHRS and CDR2 YFSETQ. V lost 0 bases, J lost 0 bases, and 10 bases lay in between. CDR3 bases: TGCGCCAGCAGCTTGGACCGGGACACCTCCTACGAGCAGTACTTC. Protein: CASSLDRDTSYEQYF.

This rearrangement joins TRBV2 to TRBJ1-3; D remains ambiguous. V was cut by 2 bases and J by 2 bases, with 7 bases left in between. The CDR3 is 14 residues long. Germline-derived CDR1 and CDR2 are SNHLY and FYNNEI. The chain's CDR3 is CASSEPRAGNTIYF. The CDR3 bases are TGTGCCAGCAGTGAACCGCGGGCTGGAAACACCATATATTTT.

V gene TRBV5-1 combines with J gene TRBJ2-7; no definite D call. The CDR3 runs to 12 residues. The ends were cut back, 2 bases at V and 5 bases at J, with 8 bases in the middle. Germline-derived CDR1 and CDR2 are SGHRS and YFSETQ. For the CDR3, the DNA is TGCGCCAGCAGCTTCGGCGGCCACGAGCAGTACTTC. Amino acid sequence: CASSFGGHEQYF.

V usage is TRBV4-1 and J usage is TRBJ2-5; D unclear. Trimming cost V 1 base and J 2 bases, with 5 bases left between them. Germline V gene sequence: CDR1 MGHRA, CDR2 YSYEKL. The CDR3 covers 13 residues. In DNA form, the CDR3 reads TGCGCCAGCAGCCAAGGCAGACAAGAGACCCAGTACTTC. This gives the protein CASSQGRQETQYF.

The rearrangement uses TRBV6-4 and TRBJ2-2; TRBD1 agrees at 8 bases. The CDR3 is 14 residues long. The V gene's germline CDR1 is MRHNA and CDR2 SNTAGT. The trim removed 5 bases at V and 3 bases at J, leaving 2 bases unmatched. CDR3 DNA sequence: TGTGCCAGCAGTCAGGGGGCCGACACCGGGGAGCTGTTTTTT. This codes for CASSQGADTGELFF.

V gene TRBV4-2 combines with J gene TRBJ2-1, with D uncertain. Germline CDR1 is LGHNA and CDR2 is YNFKEQ. Trimming removed 9 bases at V and 9 bases at J, with 24 bases between. The CDR3 sequence is 15 residues long. The DNA of the CDR3 is TGTGCCAGACCCCTTCGATCGGTCAGCCCGGGTGAGCAGTTCTTC. Protein: CARPLRSVSPGEQFF.

The chain joins TRBV5-4 to TRBJ2-3, with 7 bases fitting TRBD1. The CDR3 runs to 14 residues. V dropped 0 bases and J dropped 4; count of bases not matched to a gene: 2. Germline CDR1 is SGHNT and CDR2 is YYREEE (reference sequence). The CDR3 sequence: CASSLGQGPDTQYF. As DNA, the CDR3 is TGTGCCAGCAGCTTGGGACAGGGCCCAGATACGCAGTATTTT.

The rearrangement uses TRBV5-1 and TRBJ2-2; D call uncertain. Germline CDR1 SGHRS, CDR2 YFSETQ. V lost 0 bases and J 5 bases, leaving 5 bases between the germline ends. The CDR3 is 13 amino acids. CDR3: CASSLDPTGELFF. The CDR3 bases are TGCGCCAGCAGCTTGGATCCGACCGGGGAGCTGTTTTTT.

V and J are TRBV5-5 and TRBJ1-2, with D possibly being TRBD1 (5 bases). The CDR3 extends over 16 amino acids. With 0 bases removed from V and 2 bases from J, the gap between germline ends came to 14 bases. Looked up from germline, CDR1 is SGHKS and CDR2 is YYEKEE (reference sequence). The CDR3 is CASSLVAQAPNYGYTF. For the CDR3, the DNA is TGTGCCAGCAGCTTGGTAGCACAGGCTCCGAACTATGGCTACACCTTC.

The rearrangement links TRBV19 to TRBJ2-7; D gene uncertain. Trimming shortened V by 0 bases and J by 5 bases, and 11 bases separated the two germline ends. The CDR3 spans 14 residues. Per germline, CDR1 LNHDA and CDR2 SQIVND (reference sequence). The CDR3 reads CASSIDNGQNEQYF. The DNA for the CDR3 is TGTGCCAGTAGTATAGATAATGGGCAGAACGAGCAGTACTTC.

In this sample, this clone turned up a few times. The chain is built from TRBV2 and TRBJ2-1; D not resolved. V shed 7 bases and J shed 4 bases, with 5 bases lying between them. The CDR3 has 11 amino acids. Germline V gene lookup returns CDR1 SNHLY and CDR2 FYNNEI. The DNA for the CDR3 is TGTGCCAGCACCCAGTACAATGAGCAGTTCTTC. This gives the protein CASTQYNEQFF.

This clone came up a few times. The chain employs TRBV4-3 and TRBJ1-1, with a weak D call TRBD1 (6 bases). V was cut by 3 bases and J by 0 bases, with 11 bases left in between. CDR3 length: 15 residues. The germline V gene encodes CDR1 LGHNA and CDR2 YSLEER. In DNA, the CDR3 is TGCGCCAGCAGCCACCCGGGACAACTGAACACTGAAGCTTTCTTT. Amino acid sequence: CASSHPGQLNTEAFF.

The genes are TRBV16 and TRBJ1-5, with 8 positions matching TRBD1. The CDR3 spans 17 residues. Germline values: CDR1 KGHSY, CDR2 FQNENV. After removal of 1 base from V and 0 bases from J, the junction contained 5 bases not matched to a gene. The CDR3 DNA follows: TGTGCCAGCAGCCAATGGTGGACAGGGTATAGCAATCAGCCCCAGCATTTT. Protein: CASSQWWTGYSNQPQHF.

The genes are TRBV6-5 and TRBJ2-5; D perhaps matches TRBD1 (5 bases). The germline V and J ends were trimmed by 6 bases and 1 base, with 12 bases remaining between them. The CDR3 sequence is 14 residues long. The germline gives CDR1 MNHEY, CDR2 SVGAGI. Written as DNA, the CDR3 is TGTGCCAGCAGCCAGCAGGGCAGCCAAGAGACCCAGTACTTC. Residues: CASSQQGSQETQYF.

V and J are TRBV7-9 and TRBJ1-4; perhaps TRBD1 as D (6 bases). Germline V lookup: CDR1 SEHNR, CDR2 FQNEAQ (reference sequence). V lost 3 bases, J lost 8 bases, and 16 bases lay in between. There are 15 residues in the CDR3. The CDR3 region is CASSLGDTAQEKLFF. The CDR3 nucleotides read TGTGCCAGCAGCTTGGGGGACACGGCCCAAGAAAAACTGTTTTTT.

The chain links TRBV5-4 to TRBJ1-2; 7 bases are a match to TRBD1. V gave up 2 bases and J gave up 4 bases; unmatched junction bases: 2. This CDR3 has 13 amino acids. Germline values: CDR1 SGHNT, CDR2 YYREEE (reference sequence). This CDR3 is CASSFSGGYGYTF. In DNA, the CDR3 is TGTGCCAGCAGCTTCTCAGGGGGCTATGGCTACACCTTC.

V and J are TRBV20-1 and TRBJ1-2; D perhaps matches TRBD1 (6 bases). Germline V gene data show CDR1 as DFQATT and CDR2 as SNEGSKA (reference sequence). V lost 4 bases to trimming and J lost 5 bases, with 8 bases between them. The CDR3 length is 11 residues. In nucleotides, the CDR3 is TGCAGTGCTACAGGGGCGTATGGCTACACCTTC. This encodes CSATGAYGYTF.

This clone was found a few times. V usage is TRBV5-1 and J usage is TRBJ2-5; tentative D call: TRBD1 (5 bases). CDR3 length: 13 amino acids. CDR1 is SGHRS and CDR2 is YFSETQ in the germline V gene. V lost 4 bases to trimming and J lost 2 bases, with 9 bases between them. The CDR3 DNA reads TGCGCCAGCAGCCTGACAGCTCAAGAGACCCAGTACTTC. The encoded protein is CASSLTAQETQYF. Full variable domain (remainder filled in from reference TRBV5-1 and TRBJ2-5): KAGVTQTPRYLIKTRGQQVTLSCSPISGHRSVSWYQQTPGQGLQFLFEYFSETQRNKGNFPGRFSGRQFSNSRSEMNVSTLELGDSALYLCASSLTAQETQYFGPGTRLLVL.